The TCR beta chain under discussion was sequenced for a study of glioma-infiltrating T cells after dendritic cell vaccination. Across the study: Monocyte-derived dendritic cells, cultured approximately 7 days with IL-4 and GM-CSF, were pulsed with autologous tumor lysate.

Primers: 60 V beta forward and 13 J beta reverse. Clones were sequenced by immunoSEQ multiplex PCR, and TCRdb holds only the in-frame ones, with some missing. The data show tens of thousands of clones, roughly 85% seen once. The time point: after dendritic cell vaccination, including at tumor progression/relapse. Selection required adequate fresh-frozen tumor tissue plus more than two years' survival data. All glioblastoma patients lacked an isocitrate dehydrogenase mutation. The CDR3 runs to 18 residues. From germline, CDR1 is MNHEY and CDR2 SMNVEV (reference sequence). The junction had 13 bases not matched to a gene; V was cut back by 2 bases and J by 5 bases.

This chain connects TRBV27 to TRBJ1-5; 9 nucleotides align to TRBD1. The sequence came from a human donor with glioblastoma. The sequenced sample was blood, obtained after dendritic cell vaccination. In DNA, the CDR3 is TGTGCCAGCAGTTTACAACCACCGGGACAGGGACGGTATCAGCCCCAGCATTTT. Protein product: CASSLQPPGQGRYQPQHF.